This paragraph reports one T cell receptor beta chain. It has no known antigen specificity. The CDR3, from cysteine to phenylalanine, totals 11 residues. No DNA was logged. Per the germline V gene, SGHVS is the CDR1 and FNYEAQ is the CDR2. For every CD8+ T cell subset, around 300,000 cells were flow-sorted straight into RLT lysis buffer, and each subset was sorted in triplicate. To exclude memory contaminants, naive CD8+ T cells were stringently defined as CD45RO-CCR7+CD27+CD95-. Using standard density gradient centrifugation, peripheral blood mononuclear cells were isolated from buffy coats. A FACSAria III was used to flow-sort naive CXCR3-negative and CXCR3-positive CD8+ T cells. Total RNA was extracted from sorted cells using an RNeasy Mini Kit. For sequencing, a NextSeq 550 was employed. The Human TCR Profiling Kit (MiLaboratory) was used to prepare UMI-labeled 5' RACE TRB cDNA libraries. The full amount of extracted RNA was used for cDNA synthesis, and the full amount of resulting cDNA was used for PCR amplification. Libraries were prepared in parallel using an identical number of PCR cycles. The paper's data handling went like this. About 53,000 +/- 9,400 unique UMI-labeled TRB cDNA molecules per library were extracted with MIGEC and MiXCR, with at least two reads per UMI required. On average, roughly 40,000 +/- 10,000 functional in-frame TRB CDR3 nucleotide clonotypes lacking stop codons were found per library. After each sample was downsampled to 5000 UMI-labeled TRB molecules, VDJtools was used to calculate diversity metrics such as normalized Shannon-Wiener and Chao1. VDJtools computed clonotype-size-weighted physicochemical properties of the central five CDR3 residues: interaction energy, strength, volume and Kidera factor 4. After reprocessing by TCRdb, each CDR3 protein sequence is one entry, and no DNA is given. None of the V and J calls come from the authors' own analysis; TCRdb made them. This sample's table contains 100,000 to 150,000 distinct CDR3 sequences. Roughly 0.29% of the sample is taken by the ten largest.

The data belong to a study of CXCR3-negative and CXCR3-positive naive CD8 T cells (dated by TCRdb to the late 2010s). Broadly, across the study: In total, about 150 million TRB reads were obtained, corresponding to roughly 1.5 +/- 0.3 million reads per library. Diversity and physicochemical repertoire analyses covered about a dozen donors pooled from two independent experiments. TRBV-TRBJ cluster analysis included naive subsets from five or six donors and memory cells from 3 donors.

Overall study outcomes, separate from this receptor: CXCR3 expression partially decreased after cryopreservation, so most assays used freshly isolated PBMCs. Compared with CXCR3-negative naive cells, CXCR3-positive naive cells had TRB CDR3s with higher hydrophobicity (lower Kidera factor 4), lower energy, and higher strength and volume indices. Because surface CD5, which has been linked to self-reactivity in mice, was comparable between naive subsets, TCR interaction strength was also inferred from TRB CDR3 physicochemical properties. TRBV-TRBJ usage was similar between naive CXCR3-negative and CXCR3-positive cells from the same donor, while memory cells showed distinct patterns. Both naive subsets had comparably high repertoire diversity, while memory CD8+ T cells had much lower repertoire diversity.

The material sequenced was naive CXCR3- CD8+ T cells from blood. The intended sense of this specimen's cell subset or site label: CD45RO-CCR7+CD27+CD95- naive CD8+ T cells lacking CXCR3 (TNR3-). The chain joins TRBV7-6 to TRBJ1-6. This receptor was obtained from a human donor in good health. Some clones in this sample may be carry-over from other donors' samples. This receptor has the CDR3 CASSSSSPLHF.